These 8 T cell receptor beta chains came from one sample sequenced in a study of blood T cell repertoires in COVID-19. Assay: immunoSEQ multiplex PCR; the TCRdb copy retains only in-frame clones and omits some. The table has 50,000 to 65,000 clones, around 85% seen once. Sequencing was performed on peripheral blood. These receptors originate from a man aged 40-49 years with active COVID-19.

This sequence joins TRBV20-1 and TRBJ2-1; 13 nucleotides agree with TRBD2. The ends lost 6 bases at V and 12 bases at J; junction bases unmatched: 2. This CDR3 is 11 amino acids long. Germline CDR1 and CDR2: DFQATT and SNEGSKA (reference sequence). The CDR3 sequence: CSARTSGGQFF. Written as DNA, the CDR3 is TGCAGTGCCCGGACTAGCGGGGGGCAGTTCTTC.

The DNA for the CDR3 is TGTGCCAGCAGCGTCGGACAGGGGGCCCCCTACGAGCAGTACTTC. Translation: CASSVGQGAPYEQYF. This chain uses TRBV9 with TRBJ2-7; 11 positions match TRBD1. The CDR3 is 15 amino acids. Germline lookup yields CDR1 SGDLS and CDR2 YYNGEE. With V trimmed by 2 bases and J by 2 bases, 3 bases remained unmatched.

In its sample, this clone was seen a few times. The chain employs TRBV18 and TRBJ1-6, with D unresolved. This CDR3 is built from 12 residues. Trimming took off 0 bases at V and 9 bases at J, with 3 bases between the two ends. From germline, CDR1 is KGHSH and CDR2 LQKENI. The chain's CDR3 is CASSPPASPLHF. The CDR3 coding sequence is TGTGCCAGCTCACCACCGGCTTCACCCCTCCACTTT.

CDR3 sequence reads: CASSLNAGSGDTQYF. For the CDR3, the DNA is TGTGCCAGCAGCTTAAATGCGGGGAGTGGGGATACGCAGTATTTT. The chain recombines TRBV7-8 with TRBJ2-3, with D perhaps matching TRBD2 (6 bases). Trimming cost V 2 bases and J 6 bases, with 15 bases left between them. The CDR3 spans 15 residues. In germline, CDR1 is SGHVS, CDR2 FQNEAQ.

The CDR3 nucleotides are TGTGCCAGCAGTTTCCGCCAGGGGGGTGGCTACACCTTC. Translating it yields CASSFRQGGGYTF. V usage is TRBV12-3 or TRBV12-4 and J usage is TRBJ1-2, with TRBD1 matching over 7 bases. J was trimmed by 7 bases and V by 3 bases; bases with no gene match: 5. This CDR3 comprises 13 residues.

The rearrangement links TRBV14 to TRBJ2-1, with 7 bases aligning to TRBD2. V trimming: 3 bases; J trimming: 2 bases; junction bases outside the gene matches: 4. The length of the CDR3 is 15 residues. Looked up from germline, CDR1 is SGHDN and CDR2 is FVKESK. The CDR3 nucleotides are TGTGCCAGCAGCCATGGCGGGAGTCCCTACAATGAGCAGTTCTTC. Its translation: CASSHGGSPYNEQFF.

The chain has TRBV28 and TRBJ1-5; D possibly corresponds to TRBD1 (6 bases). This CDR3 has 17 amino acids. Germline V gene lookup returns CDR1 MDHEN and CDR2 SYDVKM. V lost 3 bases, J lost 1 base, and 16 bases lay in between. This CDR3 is CASSLHQGPGSNQPQHF. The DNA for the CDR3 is TGTGCCAGCAGTTTGCACCAGGGGCCGGGGAGCAATCAGCCCCAGCATTTT. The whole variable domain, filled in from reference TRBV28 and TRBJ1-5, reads DVKVTQSSRYLVKRTGEKVFLECVQDMDHENMFWYRQDPGLGLRLIYFSYDVKMKEKGDIPEGYSVSREKKERFSLILESASTNQTSMYLCASSLHQGPGSNQPQHFGDGTRLSIL.

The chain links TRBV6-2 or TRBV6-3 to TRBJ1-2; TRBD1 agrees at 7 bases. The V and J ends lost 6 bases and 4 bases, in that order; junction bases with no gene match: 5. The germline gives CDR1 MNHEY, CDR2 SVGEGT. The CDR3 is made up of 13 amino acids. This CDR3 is CASSAGQVYGYTF. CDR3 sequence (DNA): TGTGCCAGCAGCGCTGGACAGGTCTATGGCTACACCTTC.